One T cell receptor (beta chain) is described in this entry. As yet, its antigen is unknown. The length of the CDR3 is 16 residues. CDR1 is SGHDN and CDR2 is FVKESK in the germline V gene. The V end was cut by 0 bases, the J end by 0 bases, with 9 bases between. Naive CD8 populations comprised CD45RO-negative cells positively selected for CCR7, excluding terminally differentiated effector memory CD45RA+ cells. The sample originates from a study of shared clonotypes between healthy human individuals. It was roughly 190 ng DNA, approximately 28,000 T cell genomes, that sorted-subset replicate PCRs used. Profiling relied on immunoSEQ multiplex PCR, and the TCRdb table lists in-frame clones only, not all of them. The table shows millions of clones, with 90% to 95% occurring only once. Whole-study results and caveats: Of the naive CD4 clonotypes, roughly 5.2% were shared across a handful of donors.

This TCR came from a young man in good health. Some clones in this sample may be carry-over from other donors' samples. Source material: naive CD8+ T cells from PBMCs. V is TRBV14 and J is TRBJ2-1; perhaps TRBD1 as D (6 bases). The CDR3 DNA is TGTGCCAGCAGCCAAGAAGGGACACCCTCCTACAATGAGCAGTTCTTC. Translated: CASSQEGTPSYNEQFF.